A selection of T cell receptor beta chains follows, all from one sample in a study of T cells in localized non-small cell lung cancer. Sequenced by immunoSEQ multiplex PCR; TCRdb stores in-frame clones only, minus some. This table has under 55,000 clones, over 75% appearing once. The material sequenced was PBMCs, taken before any cancer treatment. These receptors all stem from a woman aged 35 to 75 with stage II lung adenocarcinoma. CDR3s include the opening cysteine and the closing phenylalanine or tryptophan. The D gene is left open where the match is weak. A clone size is listed for some rows: how often the clone was seen (once, few, many), or a class if it is expanded.

>TRBJ2-1|TRBD2|TRBV10-2|.
CAASGREYNEQFF
TGCGCCGCGAGCGGGCGGGAGTACAATGAGCAGTTCTTC
>TRBJ2-7|.|TRBV18|.
CASSRRDGAYEQYF
TGTGCCAGCTCACGACGGGACGGAGCCTACGAGCAGTACTTC
>TRBJ2-2|.|TRBV7-6|.
CASSTEVTLIPNTDGELFF
TGTGCCAGCAGCACAGAGGTGACCCTCATACCGAACACCGACGGGGAGCTGTTTTTT
>TRBJ1-4|.|TRBV28|.
CASSLSGGAIEKLFF
TGTGCCAGCAGTTTATCGGGAGGTGCCATTGAAAAACTGTTTTTT
>TRBJ2-1|.|TRBV2|.
CASSGKRGSSYNEQFF
TGTGCCAGCAGCGGGAAAAGGGGCAGCTCCTACAATGAGCAGTTCTTC
>TRBJ2-1|TRBD1|TRBV7-8|.
CASSDADRVGEQFF
TGTGCCAGCAGCGACGCTGACAGGGTAGGTGAGCAGTTCTTC
>TRBJ2-3|TRBD2|TRBV7-6|.
CASSLALAGGSTDTQYF
TGTGCCAGCAGCTTAGCTCTAGCGGGGGGGAGCACAGATACGCAGTATTTT
>TRBJ1-2|TRBD1|TRBV14|.
CASSQGQGRGYTF
TGTGCCAGCAGCCAAGGACAGGGACGCGGCTACACCTTC
>TRBJ2-7|TRBD2|TRBV6-5|.
CASSYLAGGSYEQYF
TGTGCCAGCAGTTACCTAGCGGGAGGTAGTTACGAGCAGTACTTC
>TRBJ2-4|.|TRBV2|.
CASKEGHRGTSIQYF
TGTGCCAGCAAGGAGGGACATCGGGGTACAAGCATTCAGTACTTC
>TRBJ2-2|.|TRBV7-2|.
CASSLSGPNTGELFF
TGTGCCAGCAGCTTATCCGGACCCAACACCGGGGAGCTGTTTTTT
>TRBJ2-7|.|TRBV18|once
CASSPGLGRPYEQYF
TGTGCCAGCTCACCAGGGTTGGGGCGGCCCTACGAGCAGTACTTC
>TRBJ2-7|.|TRBV28|.
CASSTRGASYEQYF
TGTGCCAGCAGTACCAGGGGGGCATCCTACGAGCAGTACTTC
>TRBJ1-3|TRBD1|TRBV6-5|.
CASSQGQGSGNTIYF
TGTGCCAGCAGTCAAGGACAGGGAAGCGGAAACACCATATATTTT
>TRBJ1-5|.|TRBV29-1|.
CSVEGGFSNQPQHF
TGCAGCGTTGAGGGCGGCTTTAGCAATCAGCCCCAGCATTTT
>TRBJ1-4|.|TRBV5-1|.
CASSFGRGGTNEKLFF
TGCGCCAGCAGCTTCGGGAGAGGGGGGACTAATGAAAAACTGTTTTTT
>TRBJ1-5|TRBD1|TRBV28|.
CASSSFGQGHQPQHF
TGTGCCAGCAGTAGTTTCGGACAGGGCCATCAGCCCCAGCATTTT
>TRBJ2-7|.|TRBV27|once
CASSFTYTYEQYF
TGTGCCAGCAGTTTTACATATACCTACGAGCAGTACTTC
>TRBJ2-3|.|TRBV15|.
CATSGEADQYF
TGTGCCACCAGCGGGGAAGCAGATCAGTATTTT
>TRBJ2-7|.|TRBV19|.
CASSPTGTYEQYF
TGTGCCAGTAGCCCGACAGGAACCTACGAGCAGTACTTC
>TRBJ2-2|.|TRBV6-5|.
CASRDHRGNTGELFF
TGTGCCAGCAGGGACCATCGGGGAAACACCGGGGAGCTGTTTTTT
>TRBJ1-6|.|TRBV11-2|.
CASSLIPEPNSPLHF
TGTGCCAGCAGCTTAATCCCCGAACCAAATTCACCCCTCCACTTT
>TRBJ1-2|.|TRBV9|.
CASSVVGGYTF
TGTGCCAGCAGCGTAGTCGGAGGCTACACCTTC
>TRBJ2-2|.|TRBV11-2|.
CASSLVGAGELFF
TGTGCCAGCAGCTTGGTGGGGGCCGGGGAGCTGTTTTTT
>TRBJ1-2|.|TRBV28|.
CASNTLGPGGKYGYTF
TGTGCCAGCAATACCTTGGGTCCCGGCGGAAAGTATGGCTACACCTTC
>TRBJ2-3|TRBD1|TRBV15|.
CATSGGTGGIDTQYF
TGTGCCACCAGCGGTGGGACAGGGGGCATAGATACGCAGTATTTT
>TRBJ2-3|TRBD2|TRBV23-1|.
CASSRNSGRITDTQYF
TGCGCCAGCAGTCGGAATAGCGGGAGGATCACAGATACGCAGTATTTT
>TRBJ2-7|TRBD1|TRBV2|.
CASSGTGNEQYF
TGTGCCAGCAGTGGGACAGGAAACGAGCAGTACTTC
>TRBJ1-4|.|TRBV19|.
CASSTAREPNEKLFF
TGTGCCAGTAGTACGGCCCGCGAGCCTAATGAAAAACTGTTTTTT
>TRBJ2-2|.|TRBV2|once
CASSERRTGELFF
TGTGCCAGCAGTGAACGCCGGACCGGGGAGCTGTTTTTT
>TRBJ2-5|.|TRBV7-9|.
CASSPTSRGATQETQYF
TGTGCCAGCAGTCCCACTTCTCGGGGTGCCACCCAAGAGACCCAGTACTTC
>TRBJ2-1|.|TRBV7-2|.
CASSFAYNNEQFF
TGTGCCAGCAGCTTCGCCTATAACAATGAGCAGTTCTTC
>TRBJ2-3|TRBD1|TRBV5-1|.
CASSFRQGGPDTQYF
TGCGCCAGCAGCTTCAGACAGGGGGGACCAGATACGCAGTATTTT
>TRBJ1-1|TRBD1|TRBV11-3|.
CASSFTGGAENTEAFF
TGTGCCAGCAGCTTCACAGGGGGCGCGGAGAACACTGAAGCTTTCTTT
>TRBJ2-2|.|TRBV10-2|.
CASSELGGRGELFF
TGCGCCAGCAGTGAGTTGGGAGGACGCGGGGAGCTGTTTTTT
>TRBJ2-1|TRBD2|TRBV5-1|.
CASSLAGGTEQFF
TGCGCCAGCAGCCTAGCGGGGGGTACTGAGCAGTTCTTC
>TRBJ2-1|.|TRBV19|.
CASMGWGAVRPNNEQFF
TGTGCCAGTATGGGTTGGGGGGCAGTACGGCCTAACAATGAGCAGTTCTTC
>TRBJ2-1|TRBD1|TRBV2|.
CASRGDSYNEQFF
TGTGCCAGCAGGGGGGACAGTTACAATGAGCAGTTCTTC
>TRBJ1-2|TRBD1|TRBV6-4|once
CASSSSGQGPIYGYTF
TGTGCCAGCAGTTCCTCCGGACAGGGGCCCATCTATGGCTACACCTTC
>TRBJ2-1|.|TRBV18|.
CASSPVQLTYNEQFF
TGTGCCAGCTCACCAGTACAGTTGACCTACAATGAGCAGTTCTTC
>TRBJ2-7|TRBD1|TRBV27|.
CASRGALRQGGYEQYF
TGTGCCAGCAGGGGTGCCCTCCGACAGGGGGGGTACGAGCAGTACTTC
>TRBJ1-2|.|TRBV6-5|.
CASSYGYTGYGYTF
TGTGCCAGCAGTTACGGGTATACGGGCTATGGCTACACCTTC
>TRBJ1-5|.|TRBV4-1|few
CASSQEAAFSNQPQHF
TGCGCCAGCAGCCAAGAGGCAGCCTTTAGCAATCAGCCCCAGCATTTT
>TRBJ2-5|.|TRBV28|.
CASTRGRGETQYF
TGTGCCAGCACGCGCGGGCGGGGAGAGACCCAGTACTTC
>TRBJ2-1|TRBD2|TRBV7-9|.
CASILAGVEQFF
TGTGCCAGCATCTTAGCGGGTGTTGAGCAGTTCTTC
>TRBJ2-7|TRBD1|TRBV19|.
CASSGTAIYEQYF
TGTGCCAGTAGTGGGACAGCGATCTACGAGCAGTACTTC
>TRBJ1-3|TRBD1|TRBV28|.
CASSLRGRSGNTIYF
TGTGCCAGCAGTTTAAGGGGGCGCTCTGGAAACACCATATATTTT
>TRBJ2-7|TRBD2|TRBV18|few
CASSTRGLATDEQYF
TGTGCCAGCTCGACAAGGGGACTAGCAACCGACGAGCAGTACTTC
>TRBJ2-7|TRBD1|TRBV18|.
CASRTGTGSSEQYF
TGTGCCAGCCGTACCGGGACAGGGTCCTCCGAGCAGTACTTC
>TRBJ1-2|TRBD1|TRBV5-1|once
CASSSQGALNGYTF
TGCGCCAGCAGCTCACAGGGGGCGCTAAATGGCTACACCTTC
>TRBJ2-1|.|TRBV29-1|.
CSVEDLGNEQFF
TGCAGCGTTGAAGATCTGGGCAATGAGCAGTTCTTC
>TRBJ1-5|.|TRBV19|.
CASTLIGEEGQPQHF
TGTGCCAGTACCCTTATAGGGGAGGAAGGGCAGCCCCAGCATTTT
>TRBJ1-2|.|TRBV18|.
CASSISQEISYGYTF
TGTGCCAGCTCAATCTCTCAGGAGATTTCCTATGGCTACACCTTC